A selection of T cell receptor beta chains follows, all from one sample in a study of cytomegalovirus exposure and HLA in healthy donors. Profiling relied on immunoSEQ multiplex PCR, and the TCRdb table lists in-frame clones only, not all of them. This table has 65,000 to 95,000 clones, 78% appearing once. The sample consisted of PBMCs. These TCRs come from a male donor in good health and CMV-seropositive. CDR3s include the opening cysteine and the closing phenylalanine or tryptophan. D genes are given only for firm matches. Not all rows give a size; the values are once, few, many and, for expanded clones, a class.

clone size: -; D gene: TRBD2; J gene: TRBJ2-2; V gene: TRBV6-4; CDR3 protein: CASSVFWTSGTSGELFF; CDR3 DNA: TGTGCCAGCAGTGTTTTTTGGACTAGCGGGACATCCGGGGAGCTGTTTTTT
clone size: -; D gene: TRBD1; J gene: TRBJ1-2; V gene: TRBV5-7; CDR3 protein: CASSLLRGALANYGYTF; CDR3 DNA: TGTGCCAGCAGCTTGCTCAGGGGGGCATTGGCTAACTATGGCTACACCTTC
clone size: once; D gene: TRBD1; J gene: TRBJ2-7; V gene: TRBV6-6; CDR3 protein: CASSSRRQGPSYEQYF; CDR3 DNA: TGTGCCAGCAGTTCAAGACGACAGGGCCCTTCCTACGAGCAGTACTTC
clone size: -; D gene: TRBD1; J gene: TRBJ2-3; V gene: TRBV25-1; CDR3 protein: CASTETGVPADTQYF; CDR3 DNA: TGTGCCAGCACTGAGACAGGGGTCCCCGCAGATACGCAGTATTTT
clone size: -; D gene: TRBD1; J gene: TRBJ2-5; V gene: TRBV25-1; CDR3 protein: CASRPDRGPMETQYF; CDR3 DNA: TGTGCCAGCAGACCGGACAGGGGGCCCATGGAGACCCAGTACTTC
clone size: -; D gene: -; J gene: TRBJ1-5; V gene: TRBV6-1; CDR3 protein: CASSAEWAGFSNQPQHF; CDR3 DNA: TGTGCCAGCAGTGCCGAATGGGCGGGTTTTAGCAATCAGCCCCAGCATTTT
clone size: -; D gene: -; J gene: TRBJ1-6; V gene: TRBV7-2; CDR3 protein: CASSLGTGYNSPLHF; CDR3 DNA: TGTGCCAGCAGCTTAGGTACAGGGTATAATTCACCCCTCCACTTT
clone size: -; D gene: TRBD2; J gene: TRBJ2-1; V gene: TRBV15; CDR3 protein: CATSRDLRAGGIF; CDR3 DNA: TGTGCCACCAGCAGAGATCTTAGGGCGGGGGGGATCTTC
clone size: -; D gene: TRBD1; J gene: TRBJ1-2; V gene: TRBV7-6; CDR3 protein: CASSSRDRVLGKDGYTF; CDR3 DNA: TGTGCCAGCAGCTCCCGGGACAGGGTCCTCGGGAAGGATGGCTACACCTTC
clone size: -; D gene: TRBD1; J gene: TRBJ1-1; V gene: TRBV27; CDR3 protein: CASSQDRVWGTEAFF; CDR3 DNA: TGTGCCAGCAGTCAAGACAGGGTATGGGGCACTGAAGCTTTCTTT
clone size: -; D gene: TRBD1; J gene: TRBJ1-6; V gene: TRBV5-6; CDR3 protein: CASSLYTGGNSPLHF; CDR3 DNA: TGTGCCAGCAGCTTGTATACAGGGGGGAATTCACCCCTCCACTTT
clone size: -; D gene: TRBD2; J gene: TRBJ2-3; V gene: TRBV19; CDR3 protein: CASRQAGDTQYF; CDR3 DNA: TGTGCCAGTCGACAAGCGGGAGACACGCAGTATTTT
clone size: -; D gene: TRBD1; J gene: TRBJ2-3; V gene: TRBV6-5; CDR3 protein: CASSLQGAQTDTQYF; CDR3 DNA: TGTGCCAGCAGTCTACAGGGGGCGCAAACAGATACGCAGTATTTT
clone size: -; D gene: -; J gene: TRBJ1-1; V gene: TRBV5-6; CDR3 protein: CASSLQELGTEAFF; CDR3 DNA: TGTGCCAGCAGCTTGCAGGAATTGGGCACTGAAGCTTTCTTT
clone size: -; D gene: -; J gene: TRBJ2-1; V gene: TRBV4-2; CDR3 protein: CASSHGGSYNEQFF; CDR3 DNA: TGTGCCAGCAGCCACGGAGGCTCCTACAATGAGCAGTTCTTC
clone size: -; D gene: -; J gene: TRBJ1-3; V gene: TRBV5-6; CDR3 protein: CASSLQGNTIYF; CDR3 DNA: TGTGCCAGCAGCTTGCAGGGAAACACCATATATTTT
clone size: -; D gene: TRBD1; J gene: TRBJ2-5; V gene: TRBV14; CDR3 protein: CASSQDRAEWETQYF; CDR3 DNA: TGTGCCAGCAGCCAGGACAGGGCGGAGTGGGAGACCCAGTACTTC
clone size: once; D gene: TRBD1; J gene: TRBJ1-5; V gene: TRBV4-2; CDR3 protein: CASSRGTGNQPQHF; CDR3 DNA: TGTGCCAGCAGCCGCGGGACAGGTAATCAGCCCCAGCATTTT
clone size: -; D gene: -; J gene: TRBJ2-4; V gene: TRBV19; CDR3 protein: CASSNAGTHGRENIQYF; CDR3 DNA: TGTGCCAGTAGTAACGCCGGGACACACGGTAGGGAAAACATTCAGTACTTC
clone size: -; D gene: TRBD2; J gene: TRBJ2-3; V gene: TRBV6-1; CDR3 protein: CASSEELAGPGTQYF; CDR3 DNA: TGTGCCAGCAGTGAAGAACTAGCGGGCCCGGGGACGCAGTATTTT
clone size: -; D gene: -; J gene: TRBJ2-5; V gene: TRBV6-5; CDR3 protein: CASSYSHRETQYF; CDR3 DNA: TGTGCCAGCAGTTACTCCCACAGAGAGACCCAGTACTTC
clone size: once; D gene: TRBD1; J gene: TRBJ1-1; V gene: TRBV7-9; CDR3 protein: CASSTSDRDIRAEAFF; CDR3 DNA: TGTGCCAGCAGCACAAGCGACAGGGATATCAGAGCTGAAGCTTTCTTT
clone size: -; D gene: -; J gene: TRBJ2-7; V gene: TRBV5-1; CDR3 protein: CASSGGQGNYEQYF; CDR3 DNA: TGCGCCAGCAGCGGCGGACAAGGGAACTACGAGCAGTACTTC